Reported below is one TCR beta chain. Its antigen is unknown. Germline CDR1 and CDR2: MNHEY and SMNVEV (reference sequence). V lost 2 bases and J lost 5; bases outside the gene matches: 8. The CDR3 runs 17 residues. This entry belongs to a study of cytomegalovirus exposure and HLA in healthy donors. Study-wide background: An early data release held tens of millions of unique TCRs from HLA-typed donors.

Primers included in the PCR were 60 Vbeta and 13 Jbeta primers. Method: immunoSEQ multiplex PCR; TCRdb's copy keeps in-frame clones and lacks some. The top ten hold 3.5% to 4% of the sample, which has around 93,000 clones, about four fifths seen once. Regarding the study as a whole: Among CMV-associated TCR beta chains, most appeared HLA-restricted in a later analysis. Sequencing likely produced, as an artifact, a cluster of highly shared sequence variants. The authors later found TCR association rates varying by HLA locus, with DRB1 most and HLA-C fewest.

The J gene is TRBJ2-1, the V gene TRBV27; 11 nucleotides match TRBD2. The TCR comes from a man aged 50-60 years in good health and CMV-seronegative. Sequencing was performed on PBMCs. Written as DNA, the CDR3 is TGTGCCAGCAGTTTAATCTTCGGGACTAGCGGCCACAATGAGCAGTTCTTC. As protein: CASSLIFGTSGHNEQFF.